This T cell receptor (beta chain) derives from a study of beta chain features in type 1 diabetes. General study results and limits: A moderate, significant TCRB CDR3 shortening appeared in type 1 diabetes across four CD4+ subsets. The study found fewer insertions and more deletions at VDJ junctions in type 1 diabetes patients. The naive, central memory and Treg TCRB repertoires showed an apparent similarity that was greater among patients than among healthy donors.

The entirety of the isolated RNA underwent reverse transcription, so expressed TCRB transcripts were sequenced. Average reads for naive, central memory and regulatory T cell samples were roughly 3.4 million. The data were produced by immunoSEQ multiplex PCR, yet TCRdb's version contains in-frame clones alone and is incomplete. The sample contains some 110,000 clones, about a sixth of which appear only once. This clone occurred a few times. The antigen is not known. Trimming took 3 bases from V and 3 from J, leaving 9 bases between them. The CDR3 contains 13 residues. CDR1 and CDR2 (germline): KGHSH, LQKENI. Without exception, sorted populations had purity beyond 98%.

The chain couples TRBV18 to TRBJ2-7; D not certain. The sequenced material came from central memory CD4+ T cells from blood. The clonotype was recovered from a man in his thirties or forties with type 1 diabetes. CDR3 amino acids: CASSPPVGYEQYF. The CDR3 DNA reads as TGTGCCAGCTCACCGCCCGTGGGCTACGAGCAGTACTTC.